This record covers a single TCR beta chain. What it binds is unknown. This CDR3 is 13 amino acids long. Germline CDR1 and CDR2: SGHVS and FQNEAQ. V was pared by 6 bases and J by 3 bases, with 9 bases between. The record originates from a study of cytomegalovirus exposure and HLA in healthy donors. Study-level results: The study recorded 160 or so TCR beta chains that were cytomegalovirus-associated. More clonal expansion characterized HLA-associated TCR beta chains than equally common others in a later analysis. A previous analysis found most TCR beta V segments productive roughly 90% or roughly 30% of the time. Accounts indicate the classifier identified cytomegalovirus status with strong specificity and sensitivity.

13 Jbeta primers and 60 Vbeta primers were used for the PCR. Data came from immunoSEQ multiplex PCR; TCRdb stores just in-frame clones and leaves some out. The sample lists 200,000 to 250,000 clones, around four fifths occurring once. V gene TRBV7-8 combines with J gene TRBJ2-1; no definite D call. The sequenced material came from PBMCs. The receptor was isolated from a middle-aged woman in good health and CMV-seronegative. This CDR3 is CASSLPSYNEQFF. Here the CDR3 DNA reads TGTGCCAGCAGTCTTCCTAGCTACAATGAGCAGTTCTTC.